This T cell receptor (beta chain) was documented in a study of T cells in Graves' hyperthyroidism and ophthalmopathy. The CDR3 regions of TCR beta were amplified from RNA transcripts. HTBI primers were employed in a first-round RT-PCR of the TCR CDR3. TCRdb ran MiXCR on the multiplex PCR reads and lists one entry per CDR3 protein. The profile shows over 200,000 distinct CDR3 sequences, roughly 15% of them singletons. By its share, this clonotype is large. This receptor was identified in a woman aged 40 to 50 with Graves' hyperthyroidism that later progressed to Graves' ophthalmopathy. Sequenced input: blood.

CDR3 residues: CASKASGTSGRSEQFF. The CDR3 bases are TGTGCCAGCAAAGCATCCGGGACTAGCGGGAGGAGTGAGCAGTTCTTC. The rearrangement links TRBV27 to TRBJ2-1, with 15 nucleotides matching TRBD2. The V segment lost 7 bases and the J segment 9 bases; nucleotides outside the gene matches: 10. CDR1 and CDR2 (germline): MNHEY, SMNVEV (reference sequence). The CDR3 length is 16 residues.